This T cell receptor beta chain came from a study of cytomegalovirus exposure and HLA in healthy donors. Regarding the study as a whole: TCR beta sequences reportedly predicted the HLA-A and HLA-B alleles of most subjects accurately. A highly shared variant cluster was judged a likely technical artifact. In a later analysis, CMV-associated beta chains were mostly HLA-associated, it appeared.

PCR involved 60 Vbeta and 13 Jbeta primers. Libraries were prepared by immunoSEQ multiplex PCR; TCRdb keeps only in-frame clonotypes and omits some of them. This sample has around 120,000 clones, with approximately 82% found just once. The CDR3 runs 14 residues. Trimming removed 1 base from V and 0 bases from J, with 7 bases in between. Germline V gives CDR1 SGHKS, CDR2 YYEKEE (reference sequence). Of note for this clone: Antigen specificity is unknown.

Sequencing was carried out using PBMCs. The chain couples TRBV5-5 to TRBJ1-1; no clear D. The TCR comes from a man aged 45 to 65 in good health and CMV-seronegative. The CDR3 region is CASSLRHMNTEAFF. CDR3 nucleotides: TGTGCCAGCAGCTTGCGACACATGAACACTGAAGCTTTCTTT.